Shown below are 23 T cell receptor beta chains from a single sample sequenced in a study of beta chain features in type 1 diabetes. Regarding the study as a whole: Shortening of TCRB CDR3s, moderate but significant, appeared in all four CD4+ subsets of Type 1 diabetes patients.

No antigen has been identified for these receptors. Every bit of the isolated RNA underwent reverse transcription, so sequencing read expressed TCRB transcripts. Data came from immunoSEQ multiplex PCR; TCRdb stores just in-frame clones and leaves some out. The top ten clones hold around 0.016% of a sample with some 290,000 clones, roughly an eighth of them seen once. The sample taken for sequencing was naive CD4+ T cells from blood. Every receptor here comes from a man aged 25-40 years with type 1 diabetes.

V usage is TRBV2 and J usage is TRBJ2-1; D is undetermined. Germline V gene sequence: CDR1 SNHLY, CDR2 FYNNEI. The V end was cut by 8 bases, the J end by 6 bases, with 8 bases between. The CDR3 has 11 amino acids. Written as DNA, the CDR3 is TGTGCCAGCCGGTACGGCAATGAGCAGTTCTTC. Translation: CASRYGNEQFF.

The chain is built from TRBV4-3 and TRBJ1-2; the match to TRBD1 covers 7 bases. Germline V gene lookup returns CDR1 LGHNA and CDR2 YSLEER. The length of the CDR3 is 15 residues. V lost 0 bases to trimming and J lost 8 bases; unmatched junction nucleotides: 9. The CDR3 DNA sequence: TGCGCCAGCAGCCAAGATCGGGCAGGGGGTGAAGGCTACACCTTC. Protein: CASSQDRAGGEGYTF.

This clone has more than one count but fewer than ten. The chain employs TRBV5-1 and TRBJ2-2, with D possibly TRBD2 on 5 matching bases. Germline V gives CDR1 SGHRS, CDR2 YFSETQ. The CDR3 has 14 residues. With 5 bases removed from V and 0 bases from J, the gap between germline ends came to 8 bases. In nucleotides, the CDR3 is TGCGCCAGCAGGGAGGACTCGAACACCGGGGAGCTGTTTTTT. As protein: CASREDSNTGELFF.

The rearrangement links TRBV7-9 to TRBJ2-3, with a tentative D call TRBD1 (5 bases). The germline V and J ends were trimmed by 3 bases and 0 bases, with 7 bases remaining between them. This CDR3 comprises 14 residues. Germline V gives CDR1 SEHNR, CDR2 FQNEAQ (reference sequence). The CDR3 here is CASSFKGSTDTQYF. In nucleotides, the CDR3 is TGTGCCAGCAGCTTCAAGGGGAGCACAGATACGCAGTATTTT.

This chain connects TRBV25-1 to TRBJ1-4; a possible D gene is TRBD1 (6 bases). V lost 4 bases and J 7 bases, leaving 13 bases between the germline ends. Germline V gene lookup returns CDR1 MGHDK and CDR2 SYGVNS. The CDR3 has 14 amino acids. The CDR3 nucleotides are TGTGCCAGCAGTGGGAGATACAGGGTTGAAAAACTGTTTTTT. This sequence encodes CASSGRYRVEKLFF.

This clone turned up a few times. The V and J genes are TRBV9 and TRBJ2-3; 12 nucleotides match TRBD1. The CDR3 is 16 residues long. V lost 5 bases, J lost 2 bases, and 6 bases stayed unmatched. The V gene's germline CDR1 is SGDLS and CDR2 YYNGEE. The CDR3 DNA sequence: TGTGCCAGCAGTTCCCGGGACAGGGGGCACACAGATACGCAGTATTTT. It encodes CASSSRDRGHTDTQYF.

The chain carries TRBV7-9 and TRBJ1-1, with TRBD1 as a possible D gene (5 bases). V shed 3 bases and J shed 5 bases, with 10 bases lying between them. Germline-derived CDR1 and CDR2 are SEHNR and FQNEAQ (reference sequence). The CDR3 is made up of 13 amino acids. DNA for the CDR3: TGTGCCAGCAGCTTCAGGGTTTTAACTGAAGCTTTCTTT. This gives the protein CASSFRVLTEAFF. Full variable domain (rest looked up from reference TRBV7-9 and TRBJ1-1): DTGVSQNPRHKITKRGQNVTFRCDPISEHNRLYWYRQTLGQGPEFLTYFQNEAQLEKSRLLSDRFSAERPKGSFSTLEIQRTEQGDSAMYLCASSFRVLTEAFFGQGTRLTVV.

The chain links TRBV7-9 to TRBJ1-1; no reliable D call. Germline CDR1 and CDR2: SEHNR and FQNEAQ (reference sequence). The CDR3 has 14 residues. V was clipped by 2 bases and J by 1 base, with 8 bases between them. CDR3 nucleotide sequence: TGTGCCAGCAGCTTATCGCGGCGGAACACTGAAGCTTTCTTT. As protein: CASSLSRRNTEAFF.

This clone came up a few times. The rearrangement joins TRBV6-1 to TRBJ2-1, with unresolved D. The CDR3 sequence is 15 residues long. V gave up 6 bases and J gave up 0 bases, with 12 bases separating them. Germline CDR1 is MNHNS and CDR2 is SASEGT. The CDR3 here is CASRLWATSYNEQFF. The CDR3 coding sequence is TGTGCCAGCAGGTTGTGGGCAACCTCCTACAATGAGCAGTTCTTC.

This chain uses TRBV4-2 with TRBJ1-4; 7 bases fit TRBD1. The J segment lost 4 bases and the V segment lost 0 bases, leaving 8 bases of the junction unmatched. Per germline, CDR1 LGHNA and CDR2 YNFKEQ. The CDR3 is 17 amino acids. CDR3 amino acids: CASSQERGGYSNEKLFF. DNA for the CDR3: TGTGCCAGCAGCCAAGAGAGAGGGGGCTATAGTAATGAAAAACTGTTTTTT.

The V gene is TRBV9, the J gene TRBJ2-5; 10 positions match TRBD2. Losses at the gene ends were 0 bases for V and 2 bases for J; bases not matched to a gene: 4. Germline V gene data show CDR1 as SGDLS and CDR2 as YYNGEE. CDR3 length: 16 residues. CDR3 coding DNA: TGTGCCAGCAGCGTAGGCCCAGCGGGGGGGCAAGAGACCCAGTACTTC. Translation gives CASSVGPAGGQETQYF.

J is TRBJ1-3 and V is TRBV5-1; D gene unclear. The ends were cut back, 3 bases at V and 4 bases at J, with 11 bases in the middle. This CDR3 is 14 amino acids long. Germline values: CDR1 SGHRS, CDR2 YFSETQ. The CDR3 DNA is TGCGCCAGCAGCTCCGGAGGATGGGGAAACACCATATATTTT. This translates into CASSSGGWGNTIYF.

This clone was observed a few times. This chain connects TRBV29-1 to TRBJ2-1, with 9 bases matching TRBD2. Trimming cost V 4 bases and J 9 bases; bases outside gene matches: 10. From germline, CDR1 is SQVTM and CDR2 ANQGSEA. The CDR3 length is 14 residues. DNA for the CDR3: TGCAGCGTTGTGGTAGCGGGAGACTTCCCTGAGCAGTTCTTC. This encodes CSVVVAGDFPEQFF.

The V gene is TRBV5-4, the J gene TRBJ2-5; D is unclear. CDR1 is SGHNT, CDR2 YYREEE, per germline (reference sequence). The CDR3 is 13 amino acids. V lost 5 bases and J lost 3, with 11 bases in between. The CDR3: CASSLNREETQYF. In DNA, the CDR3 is TGTGCCAGCAGTCTAAATCGGGAAGAGACCCAGTACTTC.

The CDR3 loop is CASSLEGSDTQYF. CDR3 sequence (DNA): TGCGCCAGCAGCTTGGAGGGGTCAGATACGCAGTATTTT. The V gene is TRBV5-1, the J gene TRBJ2-3; a weak D match, TRBD1 (5 bases). The CDR3 is 13 amino acids. CDR1 is SGHRS, CDR2 YFSETQ, per germline. The V end was cut by 0 bases, the J end by 4 bases, with 6 bases between. Combining the CDR3 with reference TRBV5-1 and TRBJ2-3 gives the whole variable domain KAGVTQTPRYLIKTRGQQVTLSCSPISGHRSVSWYQQTPGQGLQFLFEYFSETQRNKGNFPGRFSGRQFSNSRSEMNVSTLELGDSALYLCASSLEGSDTQYFGPGTRLTVL.

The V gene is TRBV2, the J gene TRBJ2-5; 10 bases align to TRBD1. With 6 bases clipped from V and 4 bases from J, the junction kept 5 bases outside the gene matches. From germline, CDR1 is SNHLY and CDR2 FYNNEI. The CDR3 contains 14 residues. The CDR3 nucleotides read TGTGCCAGCAGCTGGGACAGGGGCCGAGAGACCCAGTACTTC. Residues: CASSWDRGRETQYF.

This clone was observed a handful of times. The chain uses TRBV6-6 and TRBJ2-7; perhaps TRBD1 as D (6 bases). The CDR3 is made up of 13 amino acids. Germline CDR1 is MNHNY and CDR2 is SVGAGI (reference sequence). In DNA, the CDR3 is TGTGGACCACCGGGACACCATTCCTACGAGCAGTACTTC. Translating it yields CGPPGHHSYEQYF.

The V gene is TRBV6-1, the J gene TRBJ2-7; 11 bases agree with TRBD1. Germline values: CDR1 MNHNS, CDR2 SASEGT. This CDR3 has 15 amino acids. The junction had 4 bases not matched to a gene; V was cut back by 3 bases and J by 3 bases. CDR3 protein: CASSDGTGGLYEQYF. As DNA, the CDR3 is TGTGCCAGCAGTGACGGGACAGGGGGTCTCTACGAGCAGTACTTC.

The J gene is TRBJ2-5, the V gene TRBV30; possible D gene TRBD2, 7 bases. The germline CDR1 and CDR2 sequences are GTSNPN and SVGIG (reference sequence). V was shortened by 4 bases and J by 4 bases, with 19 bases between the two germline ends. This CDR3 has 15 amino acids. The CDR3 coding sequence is TGTGCCTGGAAGGAGGGGGGAGGGCCGTTAGAGACCCAGTACTTC. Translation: CAWKEGGGPLETQYF.

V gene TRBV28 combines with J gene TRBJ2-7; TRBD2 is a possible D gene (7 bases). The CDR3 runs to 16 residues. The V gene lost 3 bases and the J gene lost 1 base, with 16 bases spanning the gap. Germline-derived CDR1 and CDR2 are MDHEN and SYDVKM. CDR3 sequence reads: CASSLGGGGLSYEQYF. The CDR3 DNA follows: TGTGCCAGCAGTTTGGGAGGGGGAGGGCTTTCCTACGAGCAGTACTTC.

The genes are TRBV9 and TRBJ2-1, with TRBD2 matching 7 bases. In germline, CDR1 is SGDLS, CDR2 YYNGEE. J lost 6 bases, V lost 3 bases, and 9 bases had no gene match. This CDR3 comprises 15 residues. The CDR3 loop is CASSALGEGPNEQFF. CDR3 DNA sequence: TGTGCCAGCAGCGCCCTTGGGGAGGGGCCCAATGAGCAGTTCTTC.

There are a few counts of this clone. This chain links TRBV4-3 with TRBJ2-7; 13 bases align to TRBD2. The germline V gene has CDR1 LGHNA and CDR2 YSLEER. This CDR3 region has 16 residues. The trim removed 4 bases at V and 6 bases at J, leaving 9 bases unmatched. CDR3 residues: CASSPRTSGSRGEQYF. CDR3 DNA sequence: TGCGCCAGCAGCCCCCGGACTAGCGGGAGTCGCGGCGAGCAGTACTTC.

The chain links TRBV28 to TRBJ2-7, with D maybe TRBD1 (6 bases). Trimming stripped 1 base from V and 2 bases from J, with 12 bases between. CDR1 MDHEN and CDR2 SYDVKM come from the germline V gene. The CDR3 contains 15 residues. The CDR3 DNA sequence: TGTGCCAGCAGTTTATTTACAGGGAATCCCTACGAGCAGTACTTC. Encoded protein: CASSLFTGNPYEQYF.